These 24 T cell receptor beta chains were sequenced from one sample in a study of neurological immune-mediated disorders (dated by TCRdb to the late 2010s). Receptor libraries were prepared by 5' RACE. For sequencing, an Illumina HiSeq 2500 was employed. Using fastp at Q25 and MiXCR, TCRdb reprocessed the public reads and kept productive beta chains. Every entry covers one CDR3 protein and lists the most common genes and DNA from its rows. The sample contains 10,000 or so distinct CDR3 sequences, roughly 20% of them found a single time. The ten largest clones take up approximately 14% of the sample. The specimen sequenced was CD8+ T cells from blood. Receptors originate from a woman between 40 and 50 years old with multiple sclerosis.

This clonotype is medium-sized. The V call is TRBV6-6, the J call TRBJ1-1; D may be TRBD1 (5 bases). Trimming removed 3 bases at V and 6 bases at J, with 11 bases between. Germline CDR1 and CDR2: MNHNY and SVGAGI (reference sequence). The CDR3 runs to 13 residues. As DNA, the CDR3 is TGTGCCAGCAGTTATACAGGCGGGGCTGAAGCTTTCTTT. The encoded protein is CASSYTGGAEAFF.

This clonotype was counted ten times or more. The rearrangement joins TRBV5-1 to TRBJ2-1, with 7 bases that match TRBD1. Trimming cost V 0 bases and J 7 bases; bases outside gene matches: 1. Per the germline V gene, CDR1 is SGHRS and CDR2 is YFSETQ. This CDR3 comprises 13 residues. CDR3 sequence: CASSLDRGNEQFF. The CDR3 DNA reads as TGCGCCAGCAGCTTGGACAGGGGAAATGAGCAGTTCTTC.

The chain links TRBV3-1 to TRBJ2-4; possible D gene TRBD1, 6 bases. V lost 3 bases and J 14 bases, leaving 17 bases between the germline ends. Germline V gene sequence: CDR1 LGHDT, CDR2 YNNKEL (reference sequence). The CDR3 consists of 13 residues. In nucleotides, the CDR3 is TGTGCCAGCAGCCATAGTTCCAGGGGCGATGAGTACTTC. This encodes CASSHSSRGDEYF.

This clonotype was seen many times. The rearrangement uses TRBV13 and TRBJ2-1; no definite D call. This CDR3 contains 12 residues. Germline CDR1 PRHDT, CDR2 FYEKMQ (reference sequence). The V and J ends lost 7 bases and 3 bases respectively, with 7 bases between them. The CDR3 spells CASTPLYNEQFF. CDR3 DNA sequence: TGTGCCAGCACCCCCCTCTACAATGAGCAGTTCTTC.

At least ten counts were recorded for this clonotype. This chain joins TRBV5-8 and TRBJ2-7; D tentatively fits TRBD1 or TRBD2 (7 bases each). The germline V gene encodes CDR1 SGHTS and CDR2 YDEGEE. Trimming pared 2 bases from V and 0 bases from J, leaving 9 bases between. The CDR3 runs to 14 residues. The CDR3 reads CASSFRGGSYEQYF. CDR3 bases: TGTGCCAGCAGCTTCAGGGGGGGCTCCTACGAGCAGTACTTC.

This clonotype was seen repeatedly, ten times or more. The rearrangement uses TRBV5-1 and TRBJ1-2; TRBD1 matches 7 bases. There are 17 residues in the CDR3. J gave up 4 bases and V 4 bases, and 16 bases lay outside the gene matches. The germline CDR1 and CDR2 sequences are SGHRS and YFSETQ. The DNA for the CDR3 is TGCGCCAGCAGCCCGCGCCCGGGGACAGTTCTGAGCTATGGCTACACCTTC. Its protein is CASSPRPGTVLSYGYTF.

This clonotype is medium-sized. The chain recombines TRBV20-1 with TRBJ2-1; TRBD2 matches at 8 bases. CDR1 is DFQATT and CDR2 is SNEGSKA in the germline V gene (reference sequence). This CDR3 comprises 15 residues. V was pared by 0 bases and J by 9 bases, with 10 bases of the junction left unmatched. The CDR3 nucleotides read TGCAGTGCTAGAGACCTAACGGGGGGGGGTAGTGAGCAGTTCTTC. It translates to CSARDLTGGGSEQFF.

At least ten counts were recorded for this clonotype. V and J are TRBV29-1 and TRBJ1-2, with 12 positions matching TRBD1. V lost 3 bases, J lost 3 bases, and 5 bases stayed unmatched. This CDR3 has 15 amino acids. Germline CDR1 is SQVTM and CDR2 is ANQGSEA. The CDR3 DNA reads as TGCAGCGTTGATGTGGGGACAGGGGGCGACTATGGCTACACCTTC. Its translation: CSVDVGTGGDYGYTF.

In this sample, this clonotype turned up many times. The chain couples TRBV11-2 to TRBJ1-1; possible D gene TRBD1, 5 bases. Trimming removed 1 base from V and 7 bases from J, with 16 bases in between. Germline assignment: CDR1 SGHAT and CDR2 FQNNGV. The CDR3 loop spans 15 amino acids. The CDR3 bases are TGTGCCAGCAGCTTAGCGGGGGTTACCCTGGATGAAGCTTTCTTT. Its translation: CASSLAGVTLDEAFF.

This clonotype is medium-sized. The chain couples TRBV4-2 to TRBJ2-2, with no clear D. Germline loops: CDR1 LGHNA, CDR2 YNFKEQ. Trimming removed 0 bases at V and 1 base at J, with 6 bases between. The CDR3 has 15 amino acids. The CDR3 region is CASSQEEGNTGELFF. CDR3 nucleotide sequence: TGTGCCAGCAGCCAAGAGGAAGGGAACACCGGGGAGCTGTTTTTT.

This clonotype came up many times. This chain uses TRBV4-1 with TRBJ1-2; a possible D gene is TRBD1 (6 bases). CDR1 is MGHRA, CDR2 YSYEKL, per germline. Trimming shortened V by 1 base and J by 7 bases, and 13 bases separated the two germline ends. The CDR3 is made up of 14 amino acids. The CDR3 loop reads CASSQGQTGGGYTF. CDR3 sequence (DNA): TGCGCCAGCAGCCAAGGACAGACAGGAGGTGGCTACACCTTC.

By frequency in the sample, this clonotype is medium-sized. The V gene is TRBV10-3, the J gene TRBJ2-7, with TRBD2 matching over 12 bases. Looked up from germline, CDR1 is ENHRY and CDR2 is SYGVKD. The CDR3 is 19 amino acids. J was trimmed by 7 bases and V by 6 bases; bases with no gene match: 22. CDR3 sequence: CAISGESLAGGPSLGEQYF. Here the CDR3 DNA reads TGTGCCATCAGCGGAGAGTCACTAGCGGGGGGTCCCTCGCTTGGGGAGCAGTACTTC.

This clonotype was observed many times. The chain links TRBV6-2 or TRBV6-3 to TRBJ1-4; D is ambiguous. CDR1 MNHEY and CDR2 SVGEGT come from the germline V gene. V lost 2 bases and J lost 4, with 8 bases in between. The CDR3 is made up of 14 amino acids. The CDR3 protein is CASSYGGYNEKLFF. The DNA of the CDR3 is TGTGCCAGCAGTTACGGAGGATATAATGAAAAACTGTTTTTT.

There are many counts of this clonotype. This chain joins TRBV7-8 and TRBJ2-7; TRBD1 aligns across 7 bases. CDR3 length: 11 amino acids. Trimming took 4 bases from V and 6 from J; bases not matched to a gene: 0. CDR1 SGHVS and CDR2 FQNEAQ come from the germline V gene. The CDR3 reads CASSSGGEQYF. CDR3 nucleotide sequence: TGTGCCAGCAGCTCAGGGGGCGAGCAGTACTTC.

This clonotype was observed at least ten times. This rearrangement joins TRBV14 to TRBJ2-6; TRBD1 matches at 8 bases. This CDR3 is built from 19 residues. V shed 0 bases, J shed 0 bases, and the junction held 7 bases outside the gene matches. Germline CDR1 is SGHDN and CDR2 is FVKESK. The CDR3 protein is CASSQDEGQASSGANVLTF. The CDR3 coding sequence is TGTGCCAGCAGCCAAGATGAGGGACAGGCTAGCTCTGGGGCCAACGTCCTGACTTTC. Full variable domain (outside the CDR3, taken from reference TRBV14 and TRBJ2-6): EAGVTQFPSHSVIEKGQTVTLRCDPISGHDNLYWYRRVMGKEIKFLLHFVKESKQDESGMPNNRFLAERTGGTYSTLKVQPAELEDSGVYFCASSQDEGQASSGANVLTFGAGSRLTVL.

This clonotype was counted many times. This chain connects TRBV7-9 to TRBJ1-2; 7 bases line up with TRBD1. CDR3 size: 15 residues. The trim removed 5 bases at V and 2 bases at J, leaving 8 bases unmatched. Germline V CDR1 and CDR2: SEHNR, FQNEAQ (reference sequence). CDR3 nucleotide sequence: TGTGCCAGCAGCCCATCGACAGGGACGAACTATGGCTACACCTTC. This translates into CASSPSTGTNYGYTF.

A remark on this clonotype: At one end, the junction sequence differs from germline, possibly due to a read error. The V and J genes are TRBV5-5 and TRBJ2-4, with D perhaps matching TRBD2 (6 bases). The V gene's germline CDR1 is SGHKS and CDR2 YYEKEE (reference sequence). The CDR3 contains 15 residues. Here the CDR3 DNA reads TGTACCAGCAGCTTCCTGCCCGGGGAGGATAGCATTCAGTACTTC. This translates into CTSSFLPGEDSIQYF. The full variable domain, rest sourced from reference TRBV5-5 and TRBJ2-4, is DAGVTQSPTHLIKTRGQQVTLRCSPISGHKSVSWYQQVLGQGPQFIFQYYEKEERGRGNFPDRFSARQFPNYSSELNVNALLLGDSALYLCTSSFLPGEDSIQYFGAGTRLSVL.

The sample holds many counts of this clonotype. The CDR3 reads CSARDRTNYGYTF. CDR3 DNA sequence: TGCAGTGCTAGAGACAGGACCAACTATGGCTACACCTTC. J is TRBJ1-2 and V is TRBV20-1; no clear D. Germline V gene sequence: CDR1 DFQATT, CDR2 SNEGSKA (reference sequence). Deletions cut 0 bases from V and 2 bases from J, with 7 bases between. This CDR3 is built from 13 residues.

This clonotype was seen repeatedly, ten times or more. This chain uses TRBV20-1 with TRBJ2-3; D is possibly TRBD2 (5 bases). Trimming took off 3 bases at V and 6 bases at J, with 10 bases between the two ends. Germline V gives CDR1 DFQATT, CDR2 SNEGSKA (reference sequence). This CDR3 has 12 residues. The CDR3 DNA follows: TGCAGTGCTAGTGGACTTGTTGATACGCAGTATTTT. This codes for CSASGLVDTQYF.

Written as DNA, the CDR3 is TGCAGTGCTAGGTCACAGGGAGCAGATACGCAGTATTTT. This encodes CSARSQGADTQYF. V and J are TRBV20-1 and TRBJ2-3; perhaps TRBD1 as D (6 bases). Germline loops: CDR1 DFQATT, CDR2 SNEGSKA (reference sequence). There are 13 residues in the CDR3. The ends were cut back, 3 bases at V and 4 bases at J, with 11 bases in the middle.

This clonotype appeared many times. The chain is built from TRBV29-1 and TRBJ1-2, with D tentatively TRBD1 (5 bases). The length of the CDR3 is 11 residues. Germline V gene data show CDR1 as SQVTM and CDR2 as ANQGSEA. V was trimmed by 5 bases and J by 8 bases, leaving 12 bases between them. Here the CDR3 reads CSVRAEGGYTF. The CDR3 nucleotides are TGCAGCGTTCGCGCCGAGGGGGGCTACACCTTC.

This clonotype was found many times. The chain recombines TRBV5-6 with TRBJ2-5; either TRBD1 or TRBD2 may fit D (5 bases each). Germline lookup yields CDR1 SGHDT and CDR2 YYEEEE. CDR3 length: 14 residues. V was clipped by 5 bases and J by 2 bases, with 13 bases between them. CDR3: CASSTGTDQETQYF. The CDR3 DNA reads TGTGCCAGCAGTACCGGGACGGATCAAGAGACCCAGTACTTC. The entire variable domain, with the rest obtained from reference TRBV5-6 and TRBJ2-5, is as follows: DAGVTQSPTHLIKTRGQQVTLRCSPKSGHDTVSWYQQALGQGPQFIFQYYEEEERQRGNFPDRFSGHQFPNYSSELNVNALLLGDSALYLCASSTGTDQETQYFGPGTRLLVL.

This clonotype was counted only a few times. J is TRBJ2-1 and V is TRBV7-7; tentatively, D is TRBD1 (5 bases). Trimming removed 4 bases from V and 8 bases from J, with 12 bases in between. The CDR3 has 13 residues. CDR1 and CDR2 from the germline V gene are SSHAT and FNYEAQ (reference sequence). CDR3 sequence reads: CASSWTLGHEQFF. The CDR3 DNA follows: TGTGCCAGCAGCTGGACCTTGGGGCATGAGCAGTTCTTC.

This clonotype occurred many times. This rearrangement joins TRBV20-1 to TRBJ1-1; no reliable D call. The CDR3 length is 14 residues. V shed 0 bases and J shed 2 bases, with 10 bases lying between them. Germline V gene lookup returns CDR1 DFQATT and CDR2 SNEGSKA (reference sequence). CDR3 loop: CSARDKALNTEAFF. In DNA, the CDR3 is TGCAGTGCTAGAGATAAGGCACTTAACACTGAAGCTTTCTTT.